The rows below give T cell receptor beta chains drawn from one sample of a study of cytomegalovirus exposure and HLA in healthy donors. The method was immunoSEQ multiplex PCR; TCRdb's version includes in-frame clones alone and lacks a portion of them. The table lists some 140,000 clones, about 70% of them singletons. The specimen sequenced was PBMCs. The receptor set was obtained from a young man in good health and CMV-seronegative. CDR3s include the opening cysteine and the closing phenylalanine or tryptophan. The D gene is left open where the match is weak. The size entry is marked missing in some rows and otherwise reads once, few, many or a size class.

d_call	clone_size	v_call	j_call	cdr3_nt	cdr3_aa
-	-	TRBV6-4	TRBJ2-3	TGTGCCAGCAGTGACGGGGGGTCTAGCACAGATACGCAGTATTTT	CASSDGGSSTDTQYF
TRBD2	-	TRBV9	TRBJ2-7	TGTGCCAGCAGCTCCTACTCGACTAGCTCACCCTACGAGCAGTACTTC	CASSSYSTSSPYEQYF
-	-	TRBV19	TRBJ1-5	TGTGCCAGTAGTATAGAGGCCGGGTTTCAGCCCCAGCATTTT	CASSIEAGFQPQHF
-	-	TRBV19	TRBJ1-5	TGTGCCAGTAGTATAGGTGGGGGCCAACAGCCCCAGCATTTT	CASSIGGGQQPQHF
-	once	TRBV7-2	TRBJ2-4	TGTGCCAGCAGCACATCGATAGCCAAAAACATTCAGTACTTC	CASSTSIAKNIQYF
-	-	TRBV10-3	TRBJ1-2	TGTGCCATCAGTGAGGATCCAGGTATAAGTGGCTACACCTTC	CAISEDPGISGYTF
-	once	TRBV28	TRBJ1-4	TGTGCCAGCAACGGGGGAAGTGCAACTAATGAAAAACTGTTTTTT	CASNGGSATNEKLFF
TRBD1	-	TRBV5-1	TRBJ1-1	TGCGCCAGCAGCAGCCGGGGACAGCGTATGAACACTGAAGCTTTCTTT	CASSSRGQRMNTEAFF
TRBD2	few	TRBV28	TRBJ2-5	TGTGCCAGCAGAGGCGGGGGGGTGACCCAGTACTTC	CASRGGGVTQYF
-	-	TRBV27	TRBJ1-6	TGTGCCAGCAGTCAGCAGGGCAGGGGAAGTTCACCCCTCCACTTT	CASSQQGRGSSPLHF
TRBD1	-	TRBV18	TRBJ1-1	TGTGCCAGCTCACCGGGACAGGGGGTCACTGAAGCTTTCTTT	CASSPGQGVTEAFF
TRBD1	-	TRBV6-6	TRBJ2-7	TGTGCCAGCAGTTACTCCAGGGGGCGGGCCGAGCAGTACTTC	CASSYSRGRAEQYF
-	-	TRBV19	TRBJ1-1	TGTGCCAGTAGTACGCAGACAGGAGCGAACACTGAAGCTTTCTTT	CASSTQTGANTEAFF
TRBD1	-	TRBV7-7	TRBJ1-1	TGTGCCAGCAGCTCCGACAGGGGGGCTGAAGCTTTCTTT	CASSSDRGAEAFF
-	-	TRBV19	TRBJ2-5	TGTGCCAGTAGTATAGTACAGGTCGGGGGAGAGACCCAGTACTTC	CASSIVQVGGETQYF
TRBD1	-	TRBV7-9	TRBJ1-1	TGTGCCAGCAGCATGGGGACAGGGACCTGGGACACTGAAGCTTTCTTT	CASSMGTGTWDTEAFF
TRBD1	-	TRBV28	TRBJ2-5	TGTGCCAGCAGTTCTGGACAGGCAAACCAAGAGACCCAGTACTTC	CASSSGQANQETQYF
TRBD2	-	TRBV15	TRBJ2-5	TGTGCCACCAGCAGTTATCTAGCGGGGGGTCAAGAGACCCAGTACTTC	CATSSYLAGGQETQYF
-	once	TRBV11-1	TRBJ2-5	TGTGCCAGCAGCCTACGACCCCCCTGGCTGGAGGCGGGGGAGACCCAGTACTTC	CASSLRPPWLEAGETQYF
TRBD2	-	TRBV2	TRBJ2-5	TGTGCCAGCAGGGCTAGCGGGGCCCAAGAGACCCAGTACTTC	CASRASGAQETQYF
TRBD2	-	TRBV7-9	TRBJ2-3	TGTGCCAGCAGCTTAGTTTCGAGCGGGGGGGATACGCAGTATTTT	CASSLVSSGGDTQYF
TRBD1	-	TRBV30	TRBJ1-2	TGTGCCTGGAGGGGACAGGGAAAGAGCTATGGCTACACCTTC	CAWRGQGKSYGYTF
-	-	TRBV15	TRBJ1-3	TGTGCCACCAGCAGACCCCGGGGGGGCACTGGAAACACCATATATTTT	CATSRPRGGTGNTIYF
TRBD1	few	TRBV7-9	TRBJ2-5	TGTGCCAGCAGCCCTAACAGGGGAGAGACCCAGTACTTC	CASSPNRGETQYF
-	-	TRBV27	TRBJ1-6	TGTGCCAGCAGTTTACAGGGGTCACCCCTCCACTTT	CASSLQGSPLHF
-	-	TRBV2	TRBJ2-3	TGTGCCAGCAGTGTGACTACCACAGATACGCAGTATTTT	CASSVTTTDTQYF
TRBD2	-	TRBV18	TRBJ2-1	TGTGCCAGCTCAGAAACCGGGACTAGCGGGTTACGCTCCTACAATGAGCAGTTCTTC	CASSETGTSGLRSYNEQFF
-	-	TRBV27	TRBJ2-4	TGTGCCAGCACATCGGGGACCAAAAACATTCAGTACTTC	CASTSGTKNIQYF
TRBD1	-	TRBV6-5	TRBJ2-1	TGTGCCAGCAGTTACGGGACAGGGTTAAATGAGCAGTTCTTC	CASSYGTGLNEQFF
TRBD1	-	TRBV6-5	TRBJ1-2	TGTGCCAGCAGTTACTTGTCCGGGACAGGGTCAAGAGGAAGCACCTTC	CASSYLSGTGSRGSTF
-	-	TRBV11-2	TRBJ2-2	TGTGCCAGCAGCTCAAGCGAGGGGAGGATGGTCACCGAGGAGCTGTTTTTT	CASSSSEGRMVTEELFF
TRBD2	-	TRBV9	TRBJ2-5	TGTGCCAGCAGCGTAGATGACGGGGGGGGAGAGACCCAGTACTTC	CASSVDDGGGETQYF
TRBD1	-	TRBV28	TRBJ2-5	TGTGCCAGCAGGTTTACAGGGGGCAGGGAGACCCAGTACTTC	CASRFTGGRETQYF
-	-	TRBV27	TRBJ1-5	TGTGCCAGCAGTTCCATCACAGGATATCAGCCCCAGCATTTT	CASSSITGYQPQHF
TRBD2	-	TRBV7-6	TRBJ2-7	TGTGCCAGCAGCCCTAGGCTGACAGCGGGGGGGTACGAGCAGTACTTC	CASSPRLTAGGYEQYF
-	-	TRBV6-5	TRBJ2-7	TGTGCCAGCAGTTACTCGGGGACTTCCTACGAGCAGTACTTC	CASSYSGTSYEQYF
-	-	TRBV19	TRBJ2-5	TGTGCCAGTAGTATTGGGGGCTCCAGCACAAGAGAGACCCAGTACTTC	CASSIGGSSTRETQYF
-	-	TRBV28	TRBJ1-1	TGTGCCAGCAGTCCCCTCAACACTGAAGCTTTCTTT	CASSPLNTEAFF
TRBD1	-	TRBV5-1	TRBJ1-3	TGCGCCAGCAGCTTGGAAGGGACAGTACTATCTGGAAACACCATATATTTT	CASSLEGTVLSGNTIYF
-	once	TRBV11-2	TRBJ1-3	TGTGCCAGCAGCTTAGCCGGGAACACCATATATTTT	CASSLAGNTIYF
-	-	TRBV5-4	TRBJ1-1	TGTGCCAGCAGCCCGGGTGGACATATGAACACTGAAGCTTTCTTT	CASSPGGHMNTEAFF
TRBD1	-	TRBV5-1	TRBJ2-1	TGCGCCAGCAGCTCGGACAGGGTCAGGCTCAATGAGCAGTTCTTC	CASSSDRVRLNEQFF
-	-	TRBV29-1	TRBJ2-1	TGCAGCGTCCGGACAGAAGGCAATGAGCAGCTCTTC	CSVRTEGNEQLF
TRBD1	-	TRBV2	TRBJ1-2	TGTGCCAGCAGGGGGGGGACAGGGTATCGAACGTACACCTTC	CASRGGTGYRTYTF
TRBD1	-	TRBV7-2	TRBJ1-2	TGTGCCAGCAGCCAGGGGGCAGGCTATGGCTACACCTTC	CASSQGAGYGYTF
-	-	TRBV28	TRBJ1-3	TGTGCCAGCAGAGTAGACAGAACTGGAAACACCATATATTTT	CASRVDRTGNTIYF
-	once	TRBV11-3	TRBJ2-3	TGTGCCAGCAGCTTCGGACAGAGCACAGATACGCAGTATTTT	CASSFGQSTDTQYF
TRBD1	-	TRBV7-9	TRBJ2-1	TGTGCCAGCAGCCCCGGGACAGGGGGCAATGAGCAGTTCTTC	CASSPGTGGNEQFF
TRBD1	-	TRBV7-9	TRBJ2-3	TGTGCCAGCAGCTTCAGACAGGGTCGGACAGATACGCAGTATTTT	CASSFRQGRTDTQYF
-	-	TRBV7-6	TRBJ2-1	TGTGCCAGCAGCATCCCCGGGGGTTACAATGAGCAGTTCTTC	CASSIPGGYNEQFF
TRBD1	-	TRBV28	TRBJ1-2	TGTGCCAGCAGATGGGACAGGGGTAACTTGGGACTAAGCTACACCTTC	CASRWDRGNLGLSYTF
-	-	TRBV19	TRBJ1-1	TGTGCCAGTAGTATAGGGTTGGCCAGGAACACTGAAGCTTTCTTT	CASSIGLARNTEAFF
-	-	TRBV11-2	TRBJ2-2	TGTGCCAGCAGCTTAGGAGTCACCGGGGAGCTGTTTTTT	CASSLGVTGELFF
-	few	TRBV28	TRBJ1-1	TGTGCCAGCAGTGGTCCGAGCGCTGAAGCTTTCTTT	CASSGPSAEAFF
TRBD2	-	TRBV4-1	TRBJ2-7	TGCGCCAGCAGCCAAGGAGGCGGGGGGGCCTACGAGCAGTACTTC	CASSQGGGGAYEQYF
TRBD1	-	TRBV7-9	TRBJ2-5	TGTGCCAGCAGCTTCGCACAGGGGGCGCGGGAGACCCAGTACTTC	CASSFAQGARETQYF
TRBD1	-	TRBV5-4	TRBJ2-3	TGTGCCAGCAGCTTGGATCCCAGGGACAGGGGCACAGATACGCAGTATTTT	CASSLDPRDRGTDTQYF